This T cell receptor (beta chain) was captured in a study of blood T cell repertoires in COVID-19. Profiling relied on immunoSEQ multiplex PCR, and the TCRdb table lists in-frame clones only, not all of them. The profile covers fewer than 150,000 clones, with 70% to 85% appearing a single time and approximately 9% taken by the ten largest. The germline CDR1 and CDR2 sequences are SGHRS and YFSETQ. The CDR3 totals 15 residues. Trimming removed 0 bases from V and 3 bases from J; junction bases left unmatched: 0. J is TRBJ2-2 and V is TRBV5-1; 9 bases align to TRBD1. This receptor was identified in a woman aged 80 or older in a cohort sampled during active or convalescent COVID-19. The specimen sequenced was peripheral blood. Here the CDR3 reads CASSLGQGDTGELFF. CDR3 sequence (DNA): TGCGCCAGCAGCTTGGGACAGGGGGACACCGGGGAGCTGTTTTTT.